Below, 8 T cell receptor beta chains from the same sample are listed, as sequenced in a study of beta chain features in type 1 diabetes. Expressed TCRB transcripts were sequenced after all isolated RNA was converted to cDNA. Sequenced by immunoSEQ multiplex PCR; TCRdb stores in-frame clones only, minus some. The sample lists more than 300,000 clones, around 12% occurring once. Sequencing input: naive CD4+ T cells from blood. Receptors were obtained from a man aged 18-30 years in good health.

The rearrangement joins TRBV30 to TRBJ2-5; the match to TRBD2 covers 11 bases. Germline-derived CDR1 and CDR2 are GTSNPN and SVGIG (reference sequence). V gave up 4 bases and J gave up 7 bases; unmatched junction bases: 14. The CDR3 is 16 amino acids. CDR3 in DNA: TGTGCCTGGACTTGGTCTAGCGGGGGGCCGGTGGGGACCCAGTACTTC. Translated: CAWTWSSGGPVGTQYF.

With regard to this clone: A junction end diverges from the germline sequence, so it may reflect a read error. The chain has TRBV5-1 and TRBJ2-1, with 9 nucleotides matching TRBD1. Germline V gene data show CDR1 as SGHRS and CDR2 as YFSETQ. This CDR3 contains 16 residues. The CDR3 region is CASTLLQGAPYNEQFF. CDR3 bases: TGCGCCAGCACCTTGTTACAGGGGGCGCCGTACAATGAGCAGTTCTTC. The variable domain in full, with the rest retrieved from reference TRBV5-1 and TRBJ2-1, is KAGVTQTPRYLIKTRGQQVTLSCSPISGHRSVSWYQQTPGQGLQFLFEYFSETQRNKGNFPGRFSGRQFSNSRSEMNVSTLELGDSALYLCASTLLQGAPYNEQFFGPGTRLTVL.

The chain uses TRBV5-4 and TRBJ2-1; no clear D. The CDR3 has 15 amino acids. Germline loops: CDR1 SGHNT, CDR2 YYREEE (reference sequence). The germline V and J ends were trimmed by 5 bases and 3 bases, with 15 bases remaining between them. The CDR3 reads CASSPTAFNYNEQFF. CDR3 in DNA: TGTGCCAGCAGTCCAACAGCATTTAACTACAATGAGCAGTTCTTC.

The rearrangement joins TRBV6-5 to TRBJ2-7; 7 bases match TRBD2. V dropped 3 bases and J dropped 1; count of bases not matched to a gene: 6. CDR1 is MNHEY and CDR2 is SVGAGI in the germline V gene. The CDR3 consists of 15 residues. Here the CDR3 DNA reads TGTGCCAGCAGTTATCTGGGAGCGGGGTCCTACGAGCAGTACTTC. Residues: CASSYLGAGSYEQYF.

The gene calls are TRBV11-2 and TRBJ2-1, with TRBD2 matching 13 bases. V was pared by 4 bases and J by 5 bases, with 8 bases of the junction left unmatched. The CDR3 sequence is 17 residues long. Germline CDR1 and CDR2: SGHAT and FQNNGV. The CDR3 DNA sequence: TGTGCCAGCAGCTCCTACGGACTAGCGGGAGTCCACAATGAGCAGTTCTTC. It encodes CASSSYGLAGVHNEQFF. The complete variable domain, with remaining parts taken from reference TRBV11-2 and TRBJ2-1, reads EAGVAQSPRYKIIEKRQSVAFWCNPISGHATLYWYQQILGQGPKLLIQFQNNGVVDDSQLPKDRFSAERLKGVDSTLKIQPAKLEDSAVYLCASSSYGLAGVHNEQFFGPGTRLTVL.

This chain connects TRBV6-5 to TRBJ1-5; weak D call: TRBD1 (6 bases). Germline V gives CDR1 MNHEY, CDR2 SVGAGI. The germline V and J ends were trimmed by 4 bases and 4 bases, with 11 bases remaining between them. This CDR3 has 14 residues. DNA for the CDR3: TGTGCCAGCAGTTTGCGGACAGCGAATCAGCCCCAGCATTTT. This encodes CASSLRTANQPQHF.

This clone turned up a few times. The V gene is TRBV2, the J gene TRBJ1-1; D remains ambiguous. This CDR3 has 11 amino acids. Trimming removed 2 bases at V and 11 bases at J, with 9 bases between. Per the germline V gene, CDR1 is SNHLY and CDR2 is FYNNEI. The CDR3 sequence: CASSEREAAFF. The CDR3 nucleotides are TGTGCCAGCAGTGAACGGGAAGCGGCTTTCTTT.

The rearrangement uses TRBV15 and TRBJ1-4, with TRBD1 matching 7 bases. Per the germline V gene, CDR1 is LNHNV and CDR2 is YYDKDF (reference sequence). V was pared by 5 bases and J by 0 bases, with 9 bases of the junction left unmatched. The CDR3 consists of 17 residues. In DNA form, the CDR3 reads TGTGCCACCAGCGCCAGACAGGGAACTCCAACTAATGAAAAACTGTTTTTT. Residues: CATSARQGTPTNEKLFF.